One T cell receptor (beta chain) is described in this entry. This sample is part of a study of blood T cell repertoires in COVID-19. Method: immunoSEQ multiplex PCR; TCRdb's copy keeps in-frame clones and lacks some. The repertoire consists of approximately 110,000 clones, with roughly 80% occurring once and the leading ten covering roughly 1.6%. Trimming pared 8 bases from V and 4 bases from J, leaving 9 bases between. Germline V gene sequence: CDR1 SGHTA, CDR2 FQGNSA. The CDR3 spans 13 residues. The sample was peripheral blood. The sequence was obtained from a man aged 50-60 years with acute or convalescent COVID-19. The V gene is TRBV7-2, the J gene TRBJ1-6; D unresolved. In DNA form, the CDR3 reads TGTGCCAGCGGACTACAGTATAATTCACCCCTCCACTTT. Protein product: CASGLQYNSPLHF.